This T cell receptor beta chain was observed in a study of blood T cell repertoires in COVID-19. Looking at the study overall: Acute-phase and convalescent COVID-19 samples originated in the United States, Italy and Spain.

CDR3 length: 13 amino acids. Germline-derived CDR1 and CDR2 are SQVTM and ANQGSEA. Trimming took off 5 bases at V and 2 bases at J, with 11 bases between the two ends. Per the original methods: Amplification with reference gene primers provided the estimates of nucleated cell counts. Sequencing was performed with immunoSEQ multiplex PCR; in TCRdb, only in-frame clones are kept and a portion is missing. D and trimming were read from the DNA, whereas the V and J calls and clone size are those reported in that table. Of around 39,000 clones in the sample, more than 80% were seen once. This receptor was taken from a woman between 70 and 85 years old with acute or convalescent COVID-19. The gene calls are TRBV29-1 and TRBJ2-3; maybe TRBD2 (5 bases). The sequenced sample consisted of peripheral blood. The CDR3 DNA reads TGCAGCGTTAGGAGCGGAAACACAGATACGCAGTATTTT. This sequence encodes CSVRSGNTDTQYF.